Following are 31 T cell receptor beta chains from one sample sequenced in a study of response to subunit inactivated influenza vaccine. MiXCR, applied by TCRdb to the RT-PCR reads, yields one record per CDR3 protein. This sample carries almost 250,000 distinct CDR3 sequences, 9% to 15% of them seen once, and the ten largest clones take less than 8.5%. This sample comprised non-naive T cells sorted from PBMCs, obtained roughly 2 weeks before vaccination. The receptors here all came from a man aged 50 to 59 who received an inactivated influenza vaccine.

This clonotype was observed a handful of times. The gene calls are TRBV20-1 and TRBJ2-1; 11 bases are a match to TRBD2. This CDR3 region has 16 residues. V shed 0 bases and J 7 bases; nucleotides not matched to a gene: 8. CDR1 and CDR2 from the germline V gene are DFQATT and SNEGSKA (reference sequence). The CDR3 bases are TGCAGTGCTAGAGATGCGGGACTAGCGGTAGGTAATGAGCAGTTCTTC. This gives the protein CSARDAGLAVGNEQFF.

The chain is built from TRBV7-9 and TRBJ2-1; unclear D gene. The CDR3 covers 13 residues. Germline CDR1 SEHNR, CDR2 FQNEAQ (reference sequence). Trimming pared 1 base from V and 7 bases from J, leaving 8 bases between. The CDR3 protein is CASSLDMVNEQFF. The CDR3 coding sequence is TGTGCCAGCAGCTTAGATATGGTTAATGAGCAGTTCTTC. Combining the CDR3 with reference TRBV7-9 and TRBJ2-1 gives the whole variable domain DTGVSQNPRHKITKRGQNVTFRCDPISEHNRLYWYRQTLGQGPEFLTYFQNEAQLEKSRLLSDRFSAERPKGSFSTLEIQRTEQGDSAMYLCASSLDMVNEQFFGPGTRLTVL.

The chain couples TRBV5-1 to TRBJ1-5; the D gene is possibly TRBD1 (5 bases). Germline CDR1 and CDR2: SGHRS and YFSETQ. V shed 5 bases and J shed 1 base, with 10 bases lying between them. The CDR3 is 14 amino acids. Here the CDR3 DNA reads TGCGCCAGCAGGCCTGGGGCGAGCAATCAGCCCCAGCATTTT. It translates to CASRPGASNQPQHF. Full variable domain (missing parts from reference TRBV5-1 and TRBJ1-5): KAGVTQTPRYLIKTRGQQVTLSCSPISGHRSVSWYQQTPGQGLQFLFEYFSETQRNKGNFPGRFSGRQFSNSRSEMNVSTLELGDSALYLCASRPGASNQPQHFGDGTRLSIL.

This clonotype was picked up many times. The chain uses TRBV6-2 or TRBV6-3 and TRBJ1-5; D is uncertain. Germline-derived CDR1 and CDR2 are MNHEY and SVGEGT. CDR3 length: 14 amino acids. With 5 bases removed from V and 8 bases from J, the gap between germline ends came to 16 bases. This CDR3 reads CASSTQDISEPQHF. DNA of the CDR3: TGTGCCAGCAGTACCCAAGACATCTCGGAGCCCCAGCATTTT.

This clonotype was counted at least ten times. This rearrangement joins TRBV20-1 to TRBJ1-5; maybe TRBD1 (6 bases). Trimming pared 2 bases from V and 3 bases from J, leaving 8 bases between. This CDR3 is built from 13 residues. The V gene's germline CDR1 is DFQATT and CDR2 SNEGSKA (reference sequence). CDR3 protein: CSARTGNNQPQHF. CDR3 sequence (DNA): TGCAGTGCTAGAACAGGGAACAATCAGCCCCAGCATTTT.

This clonotype was detected many times. The rearrangement joins TRBV2 to TRBJ1-2; TRBD1 is a possible D gene (5 bases). The length of the CDR3 is 17 residues. The V end lost 4 bases, the J end lost 4 bases, and 22 bases lay between the germline ends. Germline loops: CDR1 SNHLY, CDR2 FYNNEI. In DNA form, the CDR3 reads TGTGCCAGCAGTGTAGGGCCAGGGCAAGTCTTCCCCTATGGCTACACCTTC. Protein sequence: CASSVGPGQVFPYGYTF.

The V gene is TRBV28, the J gene TRBJ2-1; TRBD2 matches at 11 bases. The trim removed 4 bases at V and 7 bases at J, leaving 6 bases unmatched. The CDR3 has 15 residues. Germline V gives CDR1 MDHEN, CDR2 SYDVKM. Here the CDR3 reads CASSSSGGPRNEQFF. The CDR3 coding sequence is TGTGCCAGCAGTTCTAGCGGGGGGCCAAGGAATGAGCAGTTCTTC.

The chain combines TRBV20-1 with TRBJ2-3; unclear D gene. The CDR3 length is 11 residues. V lost 1 base to trimming and J lost 13 bases, with 12 bases between them. Germline CDR1 is DFQATT and CDR2 is SNEGSKA (reference sequence). CDR3 in amino acids: CSARVEWLEYF. CDR3 in DNA: TGCAGTGCTAGAGTAGAATGGTTAGAGTATTTT.

The gene calls are TRBV4-2 and TRBJ1-6; D gene ambiguous. CDR3 length equals 16 residues. V was cut by 1 base and J by 6 bases, with 13 bases left in between. The germline CDR1 and CDR2 sequences are LGHNA and YNFKEQ. CDR3 DNA: TGTGCCAGCAGCCAAGGCTTCGGCGACCTTAATTCACCCCTCCACTTT. As protein: CASSQGFGDLNSPLHF.

This clonotype was detected a few times. The chain employs TRBV20-1 and TRBJ2-1, with 7 bases fitting TRBD2. The CDR3 covers 13 residues. V was pared by 0 bases and J by 9 bases, with 5 bases of the junction left unmatched. Per germline, CDR1 DFQATT and CDR2 SNEGSKA (reference sequence). In DNA form, the CDR3 reads TGCAGTGCTAGAGATCGGGGGGAAGCTGAGCAGTTCTTC. Translating it yields CSARDRGEAEQFF.

Many counts were recorded for this clonotype. The chain uses TRBV15 and TRBJ2-7; perhaps TRBD1 as D (5 bases). Per germline, CDR1 LNHNV and CDR2 YYDKDF (reference sequence). Trimming shortened V by 2 bases and J by 0 bases, and 8 bases separated the two germline ends. There are 14 residues in the CDR3. The CDR3 bases are TGTGCCACCAGCAGACAGGGTAGCTCCTACGAGCAGTACTTC. As protein: CATSRQGSSYEQYF.

This rearrangement joins TRBV11-3 to TRBJ2-1; D not resolved. The CDR3 spans 14 residues. In germline, CDR1 is SGHNT, CDR2 YENEEA. Trimming cost V 5 bases and J 6 bases, with 14 bases left between them. Here the CDR3 reads CASSHGPPPNEQFF. The CDR3 bases are TGTGCCAGCAGCCACGGTCCACCCCCCAATGAGCAGTTCTTC.

At least ten counts were recorded for this clonotype. The V gene is TRBV4-3, the J gene TRBJ2-1, with 10 nucleotides matching TRBD2. J gave up 4 bases and V 0 bases, and 12 bases lay outside the gene matches. There are 19 residues in the CDR3. Germline V gene lookup returns CDR1 LGHNA and CDR2 YSLEER. The CDR3 spells CASSQDRTAGGPEYNEQFF. In DNA form, the CDR3 reads TGCGCCAGCAGCCAAGATCGTACAGCGGGGGGGCCCGAATACAATGAGCAGTTCTTC.

This clonotype occurred many times. The rearrangement links TRBV12-3 or TRBV12-4 to TRBJ1-2; unclear D gene. The CDR3 totals 12 residues. Trimming stripped 3 bases from V and 4 bases from J, with 6 bases between. The CDR3: CASSFGGYGYTF. CDR3 nucleotide sequence: TGTGCCAGCAGTTTTGGTGGCTATGGCTACACCTTC.

The gene calls are TRBV4-3 and TRBJ1-2; D might be TRBD1 (6 bases). The V and J ends lost 1 base and 2 bases respectively, with 11 bases between them. The CDR3 runs 15 residues. The V gene's germline CDR1 is LGHNA and CDR2 YSLEER. The CDR3 sequence: CASSQVGRGNYGYTF. In DNA form, the CDR3 reads TGCGCCAGCAGCCAAGTAGGCAGGGGAAACTATGGCTACACCTTC.

This clonotype was seen repeatedly, ten times or more. The V call is TRBV7-9, the J call TRBJ1-4; possible D gene TRBD1, 6 bases. Between the trimmed V and J ends, which lost 1 base and 5 bases, there was a span of 14 bases. The CDR3 is 16 amino acids. Germline-derived CDR1 and CDR2 are SEHNR and FQNEAQ (reference sequence). CDR3 nucleotides: TGTGCCAGCAGCTTAGGAGCGGGACAATCAAATGAAAAACTGTTTTTT. Translated: CASSLGAGQSNEKLFF.

The rearrangement links TRBV20-1 to TRBJ2-1; TRBD2 aligns across 14 bases. V lost 5 bases to trimming and J lost 7 bases; unmatched junction nucleotides: 10. Germline CDR1 DFQATT, CDR2 SNEGSKA (reference sequence). The CDR3 runs to 16 residues. The CDR3 DNA sequence: TGCAGTGCTGCCCCTCGGACTAGCGGGAGGAGTAATGAGCAGTTCTTC. It codes for CSAAPRTSGRSNEQFF.

The V gene is TRBV24-1, the J gene TRBJ2-5; D may be TRBD2 (5 bases). V gave up 3 bases and J gave up 0 bases, with 10 bases separating them. The germline CDR1 and CDR2 sequences are KGHDR and SFDVKD. The CDR3 runs 15 residues. CDR3 in DNA: TGTGCCACCAGTGATGGGGTGAGGGACCAAGAGACCCAGTACTTC. This gives the protein CATSDGVRDQETQYF.

There are many counts of this clonotype. This rearrangement joins TRBV2 to TRBJ2-7; D remains unclear. This CDR3 region has 12 residues. Germline lookup yields CDR1 SNHLY and CDR2 FYNNEI. The V and J ends lost 6 bases and 0 bases respectively, with 6 bases between them. The CDR3 nucleotides read TGTGCCAGCAGGTCGTTCTCCTACGAGCAGTACTTC. It is translated as CASRSFSYEQYF.

This clonotype was observed at least ten times. This chain connects TRBV5-1 to TRBJ2-3; no definite D call. This CDR3 contains 13 residues. Germline V lookup: CDR1 SGHRS, CDR2 YFSETQ. Trimming stripped 4 bases from V and 0 bases from J, with 6 bases between. The CDR3 sequence is CASSITSTDTQYF. The CDR3 nucleotides are TGCGCCAGCAGCATAACTAGCACAGATACGCAGTATTTT.

This sequence joins TRBV11-3 and TRBJ2-1, with D perhaps being TRBD1 or TRBD2 (6 bases each). The CDR3 sequence is 13 residues long. The V gene's germline CDR1 is SGHNT and CDR2 YENEEA. V lost 5 bases and J 7 bases, leaving 12 bases between the germline ends. The CDR3 coding sequence is TGTGCCAGCAGCAAGGGGGGCCGAAATGAGCAGTTCTTC. Encoded protein: CASSKGGRNEQFF.

This clonotype was observed at least ten times. The CDR3 bases are TGCAGTGCTAGAGGCGGCGGGTATGGGGAGACCCAGTACTTC. Protein: CSARGGGYGETQYF. The chain recombines TRBV20-1 with TRBJ2-5; weak D call: TRBD2 (5 bases). Germline loops: CDR1 DFQATT, CDR2 SNEGSKA (reference sequence). The V and J ends lost 1 base and 5 bases respectively, with 14 bases between them. This CDR3 is built from 14 residues.

This clonotype was seen a handful of times. This chain connects TRBV7-8 to TRBJ2-6; D may be TRBD2 (5 bases). Trimming stripped 8 bases from V and 0 bases from J, with 14 bases between. Germline V CDR1 and CDR2: SGHVS, FQNEAQ. The CDR3 totals 16 residues. The CDR3 nucleotides read TGTGCCAGCCACTTAGCGATAGGCTCTGGGGCCAACGTCCTGACTTTC. Protein sequence: CASHLAIGSGANVLTF. Combining the CDR3 with reference TRBV7-8 and TRBJ2-6 gives the whole variable domain GAGVSQSPRYKVAKRGQDVALRCDPISGHVSLFWYQQALGQGPEFLTYFQNEAQLDKSGLPSDRFFAERPEGSVSTLKIQRTQQEDSAVYLCASHLAIGSGANVLTFGAGSRLTVL.

The genes are TRBV9 and TRBJ2-7; D gene ambiguous. V was cut by 3 bases and J by 5 bases, with 12 bases left in between. The CDR3 is 13 amino acids. In germline, CDR1 is SGDLS, CDR2 YYNGEE. The CDR3: CASSAFLSDEQYF. The CDR3 nucleotides read TGTGCCAGCAGCGCATTTCTTTCGGACGAGCAGTACTTC.

In its sample, this clonotype was seen a few times. This chain connects TRBV15 to TRBJ2-5; D call uncertain. Deletions cut 3 bases from V and 5 bases from J, with 7 bases between. The CDR3 extends over 12 amino acids. Germline CDR1 reads LNHNV; CDR2 reads YYDKDF (reference sequence). The CDR3 reads CATSRALETQYF. As DNA, the CDR3 is TGTGCCACCAGCAGGGCCTTGGAGACCCAGTACTTC. The full variable domain, its missing parts supplied by reference TRBV15 and TRBJ2-5, is DAMVIQNPRYQVTQFGKPVTLSCSQTLNHNVMYWYQQKSSQAPKLLFHYYDKDFNNEADTPDNFQSRRPNTSFCFLDIRSPGLGDTAMYLCATSRALETQYFGPGTRLLVL.

J is TRBJ2-1 and V is TRBV3-1, with 9 positions matching TRBD2. Germline V gene sequence: CDR1 LGHDT, CDR2 YNNKEL (reference sequence). V shed 0 bases and J 7 bases; nucleotides not matched to a gene: 7. The CDR3 spans 16 residues. CDR3 sequence (DNA): TGTGCCAGCAGCCAAGACTTTGCGGGGGGGGTTAATGAGCAGTTCTTC. Translated, it gives CASSQDFAGGVNEQFF.

This clonotype was seen many times. This chain joins TRBV29-1 and TRBJ2-7; D is ambiguous. The ends were cut back, 2 bases at V and 4 bases at J, with 6 bases in the middle. The CDR3 length is 11 residues. CDR1 SQVTM and CDR2 ANQGSEA come from the germline V gene. CDR3 amino acids: CSVEREYEQYF. The CDR3 region has the DNA TGCAGCGTTGAAAGGGAATACGAGCAGTACTTC.

A remark on this clonotype: A much more abundant neighbour one base away suggests this may be a read error. This sequence joins TRBV27 and TRBJ2-1; 7 bases agree with TRBD1. The CDR3 length is 15 residues. J was trimmed by 13 bases and V by 4 bases; bases with no gene match: 16. The germline V gene has CDR1 MNHEY and CDR2 SMNVEV (reference sequence). DNA for the CDR3: TGTGCCAGCAGTTGCGACAGGGTGGCAATACGCGGTCAGTTCTTC. It codes for CASSCDRVAIRGQFF.

There are a few counts of this clonotype. The chain uses TRBV12-3 or TRBV12-4 and TRBJ1-1; possibly TRBD1 for D (5 bases). V was cut by 4 bases and J by 6 bases, with 12 bases left in between. This CDR3 spans 13 amino acids. In nucleotides, the CDR3 is TGTGCCAGCAGTTCAATCCAGGGCGCTGAAGCTTTCTTT. This sequence encodes CASSSIQGAEAFF.

V gene TRBV5-1 combines with J gene TRBJ1-2; D is undetermined. Trimming left V 0 bases short and J 6 bases short, with 18 bases between. Germline V lookup: CDR1 SGHRS, CDR2 YFSETQ. The CDR3 sequence is 16 residues long. The CDR3 DNA reads TGCGCCAGCAGCTTGGCCCCCGGTATAGGGAAAAATGGCTACACCTTC. Protein product: CASSLAPGIGKNGYTF.

This clonotype has a handful of counts. V is TRBV6-2 or TRBV6-3 and J is TRBJ2-7; no reliable D call. From germline, CDR1 is MNHEY and CDR2 SVGEGT. This CDR3 has 12 residues. Deletions cut 8 bases from V and 3 bases from J, with 11 bases between. This chain's CDR3 is CASGELGYEQYF. CDR3 coding DNA: TGTGCCAGCGGCGAGCTGGGCTACGAGCAGTACTTC.